Listed below are T cell receptor beta chains from one sample, sequenced in a study of blood T cell repertoires in COVID-19. Method: immunoSEQ multiplex PCR; TCRdb's copy keeps in-frame clones and lacks some. The repertoire holds roughly 230,000 clones, with roughly four fifths as singletons. The sequenced sample consisted of PBMCs or T cells enriched from blood (not recorded which). These receptors were taken from a man aged 45-60 years who had recovered from COVID-19. Both conserved end residues are part of each CDR3. Each record gives: clone size, D gene, J gene, V gene, CDR3 DNA, CDR3 protein. D genes are given only for firm matches. Not every row has a clone size; where given, it reads once, few, many or a size class.

clone_size: NA; d_call: TRBD1; j_call: TRBJ1-5; v_call: TRBV2; cdr3_nt: TGTGCCAGCAGTGGGCAGGGGGCTTTGGAGCCCCAGCATTTT; cdr3_aa: CASSGQGALEPQHF
clone_size: once; d_call: TRBD1; j_call: TRBJ1-2; v_call: TRBV28; cdr3_nt: TGTGCCAGCATCAGTCGGCGGCCTCCACGGACAGGCAGGACGTCCGGCTACACCTTC; cdr3_aa: CASISRRPPRTGRTSGYTF
clone_size: NA; d_call: NA; j_call: TRBJ1-2; v_call: TRBV29-1; cdr3_nt: TGCAGCGCTCCCCCGGACGGGGACTATGGCTACACCTTC; cdr3_aa: CSAPPDGDYGYTF
clone_size: NA; d_call: TRBD1; j_call: TRBJ1-1; v_call: TRBV29-1; cdr3_nt: TGCAGCGTTGACCCGGACAGGGGGAACACTGAAGCTTTCTTT; cdr3_aa: CSVDPDRGNTEAFF
clone_size: NA; d_call: TRBD2; j_call: TRBJ2-3; v_call: TRBV10-3; cdr3_nt: TGTGCCATCAGTGAGGGGCGGGGGGTTAGCACAGATACGCAGTATTTT; cdr3_aa: CAISEGRGVSTDTQYF
clone_size: once; d_call: TRBD2; j_call: TRBJ2-5; v_call: TRBV7-9; cdr3_nt: TGTGCCAGCAGCTTAGACTCAACCGGGGGGTCAACCCAGTACTTC; cdr3_aa: CASSLDSTGGSTQYF
clone_size: NA; d_call: NA; j_call: TRBJ1-1; v_call: TRBV9; cdr3_nt: TGTGCCAGCAGCGTAGCAAATACAGGGAACACTGAAGCTTTCTTT; cdr3_aa: CASSVANTGNTEAFF
clone_size: NA; d_call: NA; j_call: TRBJ2-7; v_call: TRBV21-1; cdr3_nt: TGTGCCAGCAGCCCTCAAGGGAGGGGGGGACGATACGAGCAGTACTTC; cdr3_aa: CASSPQGRGGRYEQYF
clone_size: NA; d_call: NA; j_call: TRBJ2-3; v_call: TRBV10-1; cdr3_nt: TGCGCCAGCCGAGCGGACTCCGGAATGGATACGCAGTATTTT; cdr3_aa: CASRADSGMDTQYF
clone_size: once; d_call: TRBD1; j_call: TRBJ2-3; v_call: TRBV6-5; cdr3_nt: TGTGCCTCCGAGGGGGCGGACACAGATACGCAGTATTTT; cdr3_aa: CASEGADTDTQYF
clone_size: once; d_call: TRBD1; j_call: TRBJ1-6; v_call: TRBV19; cdr3_nt: TGTGCCAGTAGCCCAAGACGACAGGGTGTCGATTCACCCCTCCACTTT; cdr3_aa: CASSPRRQGVDSPLHF
clone_size: NA; d_call: NA; j_call: TRBJ2-3; v_call: TRBV24-1; cdr3_nt: TGTGCCACCAAGGACACTGACACAGATACGCAGTATTTT; cdr3_aa: CATKDTDTDTQYF
clone_size: NA; d_call: NA; j_call: TRBJ2-5; v_call: TRBV9; cdr3_nt: TGTGCCAGCAGCGGGAGCGTAGAAGAGACCCAGTACTTC; cdr3_aa: CASSGSVEETQYF
clone_size: NA; d_call: NA; j_call: TRBJ1-6; v_call: TRBV7-9; cdr3_nt: TGTGCCAGCAGCTTACAGGGGTGGAATTCACCCCTCCACTTT; cdr3_aa: CASSLQGWNSPLHF
clone_size: NA; d_call: NA; j_call: TRBJ2-3; v_call: TRBV28; cdr3_nt: TGTGCCAGCAGCCCGGGTTATACGCAGTATTTT; cdr3_aa: CASSPGYTQYF
clone_size: NA; d_call: TRBD2; j_call: TRBJ2-5; v_call: TRBV7-9; cdr3_nt: TGTGCCAGCAGCTATTGGGACTACCACAGGACCCAGTACTTC; cdr3_aa: CASSYWDYHRTQYF
clone_size: NA; d_call: NA; j_call: TRBJ1-1; v_call: TRBV27; cdr3_nt: TGTGCCAGCAGGATAGGGGGAGGGACTGAAGCTTTCTTT; cdr3_aa: CASRIGGGTEAFF
clone_size: NA; d_call: NA; j_call: TRBJ2-7; v_call: TRBV12-3/TRBV12-4; cdr3_nt: TGTGCCAGCAGTTTAGGGCGGACCTACGAGCAGTACTTC; cdr3_aa: CASSLGRTYEQYF
clone_size: NA; d_call: NA; j_call: TRBJ2-2; v_call: TRBV5-8; cdr3_nt: TGTGCCAGCAGCTTGGTACTACTCAACACCGGGGAGCTGTTTTTT; cdr3_aa: CASSLVLLNTGELFF
clone_size: NA; d_call: NA; j_call: TRBJ2-7; v_call: TRBV5-6; cdr3_nt: TGTGCCAGCAGCTTAACTCTTTCAGGTACCTACGAGCAGTACTTC; cdr3_aa: CASSLTLSGTYEQYF
clone_size: NA; d_call: NA; j_call: TRBJ1-2; v_call: TRBV3-1/TRBV3-2; cdr3_nt: TGTGCCAGCAGCCATCCTGGACAGTTTAACTATGGCTACACCTTC; cdr3_aa: CASSHPGQFNYGYTF
clone_size: NA; d_call: TRBD1; j_call: TRBJ1-6; v_call: TRBV5-1; cdr3_nt: TGCGCCAGCAGCTTGGACACAGGGGGTCGAGATTCACCCCTCCACTTT; cdr3_aa: CASSLDTGGRDSPLHF
clone_size: NA; d_call: NA; j_call: TRBJ1-2; v_call: TRBV5-1; cdr3_nt: TGCGCCAGCAGCTTGGAAACAGGTGGCTACACCTTC; cdr3_aa: CASSLETGGYTF
clone_size: NA; d_call: TRBD1; j_call: TRBJ2-7; v_call: TRBV7-9; cdr3_nt: TGTGCCAGCACCGGACAGGGGGCTTCCTACGAGCAGTACTTC; cdr3_aa: CASTGQGASYEQYF
clone_size: few; d_call: TRBD1; j_call: TRBJ1-5; v_call: TRBV18; cdr3_nt: TGTGCCAGCTCATGGGGACAGAGCAATCAGCCCCAGCATTTT; cdr3_aa: CASSWGQSNQPQHF
clone_size: NA; d_call: TRBD1; j_call: TRBJ1-1; v_call: TRBV29-1; cdr3_nt: TGCAGCGTGATGGCGGGACAGGGCGTCACTGAAGCTTTCTTT; cdr3_aa: CSVMAGQGVTEAFF
clone_size: NA; d_call: TRBD1; j_call: TRBJ1-5; v_call: TRBV19; cdr3_nt: TGTGCCAGTAGTACCTCCACCAGGGGGCGGGGGCAGCCCCAGCATTTT; cdr3_aa: CASSTSTRGRGQPQHF
clone_size: NA; d_call: TRBD2; j_call: TRBJ2-5; v_call: TRBV4-2; cdr3_nt: TGTGCCAGCAGCCCGGGACTGGTAGCGGGGGGGGAAGAGACCCAGTACTTC; cdr3_aa: CASSPGLVAGGEETQYF
clone_size: NA; d_call: TRBD2; j_call: TRBJ2-7; v_call: TRBV29-1; cdr3_nt: TGCAGCGGAGGACTAGCGGCTGGCTCCTACGAGCAGTACTTC; cdr3_aa: CSGGLAAGSYEQYF
clone_size: NA; d_call: NA; j_call: TRBJ2-5; v_call: TRBV5-1; cdr3_nt: TGCGCCAGCAGTCGACAGGTCCAAGAGACCCAGTACTTC; cdr3_aa: CASSRQVQETQYF
clone_size: NA; d_call: NA; j_call: TRBJ2-7; v_call: TRBV12-3/TRBV12-4; cdr3_nt: TGTGCCAGCAGTTCCCCGGACACCTACGAGCAGTACTTC; cdr3_aa: CASSSPDTYEQYF
clone_size: NA; d_call: NA; j_call: TRBJ1-2; v_call: TRBV24-1; cdr3_nt: TGTGCCACCAGTGATTCGGGGGTCCGGTCGTTCTATGGCTACACCTTC; cdr3_aa: CATSDSGVRSFYGYTF
clone_size: NA; d_call: TRBD1; j_call: TRBJ1-1; v_call: TRBV6-1; cdr3_nt: TGTGCCAGCAGTGCCGTCAGGGGGCAAAGTGAAGCTTTCTTT; cdr3_aa: CASSAVRGQSEAFF
clone_size: NA; d_call: TRBD2; j_call: TRBJ2-2; v_call: TRBV5-1; cdr3_nt: TGCGCCAGCAGCTTAGCGGGAGGGCCTGGCACCGGGGAGCTGTTTTTT; cdr3_aa: CASSLAGGPGTGELFF
clone_size: NA; d_call: TRBD2; j_call: TRBJ2-1; v_call: TRBV7-6; cdr3_nt: TGTGCCAGCAGCCCACGACTAGCGGACTCCTACAATGAGCAGTTCTTC; cdr3_aa: CASSPRLADSYNEQFF
clone_size: NA; d_call: NA; j_call: TRBJ2-6; v_call: TRBV7-2; cdr3_nt: TGTGCCAGCAGCCCGGAGGTGGCTGGGGCCAACGTCCTGACTTTC; cdr3_aa: CASSPEVAGANVLTF
clone_size: NA; d_call: TRBD2; j_call: TRBJ2-1; v_call: TRBV30; cdr3_nt: TGTGCCTGGAGTATGTCCCAGCGGGGGGGCAATGAGCAGTTCTTC; cdr3_aa: CAWSMSQRGGNEQFF
clone_size: once; d_call: NA; j_call: TRBJ2-6; v_call: TRBV3-1/TRBV3-2; cdr3_nt: TGTGCCAGCAGCCAAGTCTCGGTACTAAAAAGCTCTGGGGCCAACGTCCTGACTTTC; cdr3_aa: CASSQVSVLKSSGANVLTF
clone_size: NA; d_call: NA; j_call: TRBJ2-7; v_call: TRBV11-2; cdr3_nt: TGTGCCAGCAGCCCCTACCGGGGGTACGAGCAGTACTTC; cdr3_aa: CASSPYRGYEQYF
clone_size: NA; d_call: NA; j_call: TRBJ1-2; v_call: TRBV5-5; cdr3_nt: TGTGCCAGCAGCCCCCCCAGGGGCTATGGCTACACCTTC; cdr3_aa: CASSPPRGYGYTF
clone_size: NA; d_call: TRBD1; j_call: TRBJ1-2; v_call: TRBV27; cdr3_nt: TGTGCCAGCAGTTTATCCCGGGACAGAACAAACTATGGCTACACCTTC; cdr3_aa: CASSLSRDRTNYGYTF
clone_size: NA; d_call: TRBD1; j_call: TRBJ1-2; v_call: TRBV20-1; cdr3_nt: TGCAGTGCTAGGGGACAGGGCCAAAACACCTTC; cdr3_aa: CSARGQGQNTF
clone_size: NA; d_call: NA; j_call: TRBJ2-2; v_call: TRBV7-9; cdr3_nt: TGTGCCAGCAGCTTAGGGAAGGAGGGGACCGGGGAGCTGTTTTTT; cdr3_aa: CASSLGKEGTGELFF
clone_size: few; d_call: TRBD2; j_call: TRBJ2-1; v_call: TRBV24-1; cdr3_nt: TGTGCCACCCAGACTAGCGGGAGCGGCGGTGACAATGAGCAGTTCTTC; cdr3_aa: CATQTSGSGGDNEQFF
clone_size: once; d_call: TRBD2; j_call: TRBJ2-2; v_call: TRBV9; cdr3_nt: TGTGCCAGCAGCGTAGCTCGGCTAGCGGGATCCGGGGAGCTGTTTTTT; cdr3_aa: CASSVARLAGSGELFF
clone_size: NA; d_call: TRBD2; j_call: TRBJ2-7; v_call: TRBV4-1; cdr3_nt: TGCGCCAGCAGCCCGAGGCGGGGGATCTCCTACGAGCAGTACTTC; cdr3_aa: CASSPRRGISYEQYF
clone_size: NA; d_call: NA; j_call: TRBJ1-1; v_call: TRBV1; cdr3_nt: TGCACCAGCAGCCAAGCGGACAGGGACGACACTGAAGCTTTCTTT; cdr3_aa: CTSSQADRDDTEAFF
clone_size: NA; d_call: NA; j_call: TRBJ1-5; v_call: TRBV28; cdr3_nt: TGTGCCAGCAGTTTCCAGGGCCCCTATAGCAATCAGCCCCAGCATTTT; cdr3_aa: CASSFQGPYSNQPQHF
clone_size: NA; d_call: TRBD2; j_call: TRBJ2-7; v_call: TRBV3-1/TRBV3-2; cdr3_nt: TGTGCCAGCACCGCAGGACTAGCGGGCGAGCAGTACTTC; cdr3_aa: CASTAGLAGEQYF
clone_size: NA; d_call: TRBD2; j_call: TRBJ2-7; v_call: TRBV9; cdr3_nt: TGTGCCAGCAGCGTCCTTCCCACTGGGACTAGCACGGACGAGCAGTACTTC; cdr3_aa: CASSVLPTGTSTDEQYF
clone_size: NA; d_call: NA; j_call: TRBJ1-3; v_call: TRBV29-1; cdr3_nt: TGCAGCGTAACTGATGGCTCTGGAAACACCATATATTTT; cdr3_aa: CSVTDGSGNTIYF
clone_size: NA; d_call: NA; j_call: TRBJ1-1; v_call: TRBV5-1; cdr3_nt: TGCGCCAGCAGCTACTCATTAGGGGCGACTGAAGCTTTCTTT; cdr3_aa: CASSYSLGATEAFF
clone_size: NA; d_call: NA; j_call: TRBJ1-1; v_call: TRBV30; cdr3_nt: TGTGCCTGGGCTGGACAGCTGAACACTGAAGCTTTCTTT; cdr3_aa: CAWAGQLNTEAFF
clone_size: NA; d_call: TRBD1; j_call: TRBJ1-6; v_call: TRBV2; cdr3_nt: TGTGCCAGCGGACGACAGGGATGGGGTTCACCCCTCCACTTT; cdr3_aa: CASGRQGWGSPLHF
clone_size: NA; d_call: TRBD2; j_call: TRBJ2-3; v_call: TRBV7-8; cdr3_nt: TGTGCCAGCAGCCCCCGGACTAGCGGGGCCAGTCATGCAGATACGCAGTATTTT; cdr3_aa: CASSPRTSGASHADTQYF
clone_size: NA; d_call: TRBD2; j_call: TRBJ2-5; v_call: TRBV4-2; cdr3_nt: TGTGCCAGCAGCCGCGGGGGAGGGGAGAGGGCAGAGACCCAGTACTTC; cdr3_aa: CASSRGGGERAETQYF
clone_size: NA; d_call: TRBD2; j_call: TRBJ2-3; v_call: TRBV7-9; cdr3_nt: TGTGCCAGCAGCTACGGGACTAGCGGGGCTGGTGGGTATTTT; cdr3_aa: CASSYGTSGAGGYF
clone_size: NA; d_call: NA; j_call: TRBJ2-1; v_call: TRBV10-3; cdr3_nt: TGTGCCATCAGGGGTGGGGCCGACTACAATGAGCAGTTCTTC; cdr3_aa: CAIRGGADYNEQFF